The sequence of this T cell receptor beta chain was determined in a study of beta chain features in type 1 diabetes. Study-level points and caveats: Patients with type 1 diabetes showed fewer VDJ junction insertions and more deletions.

On this clone: Its matching antigen is unknown. The same CDR3 arises from other DNA sequences in this sample as well.

Heparinised blood was drawn once per donor, averaging roughly 110 mL. Each of the CD4+ naive, central memory, regulatory and stem cell-like memory populations was sorted via CD45RO/CCR7/CD25/CD127/CD95/CD27. Trimming took off 0 bases at V and 0 bases at J, with 9 bases between the two ends. The V gene's germline CDR1 is MNHEY and CDR2 SVGAGI. The CDR3 consists of 16 residues. TCRB transcripts that were expressed got sequenced, as all of the isolated RNA had been reverse transcribed. Sequencing used immunoSEQ multiplex PCR; TCRdb keeps in-frame clones, though not all of them. The sample contains under 950,000 clones, roughly 15% of which appear only once.

The sequenced sample was naive CD4+ T cells from blood. The clonotype comes from a woman under 30 in good health. The gene calls are TRBV6-5 and TRBJ2-1; D not certain. CDR3 in DNA: TGTGCCAGCAGTTACTCGCCGGTAAGCTCCTACAATGAGCAGTTCTTC. This gives the protein CASSYSPVSSYNEQFF.